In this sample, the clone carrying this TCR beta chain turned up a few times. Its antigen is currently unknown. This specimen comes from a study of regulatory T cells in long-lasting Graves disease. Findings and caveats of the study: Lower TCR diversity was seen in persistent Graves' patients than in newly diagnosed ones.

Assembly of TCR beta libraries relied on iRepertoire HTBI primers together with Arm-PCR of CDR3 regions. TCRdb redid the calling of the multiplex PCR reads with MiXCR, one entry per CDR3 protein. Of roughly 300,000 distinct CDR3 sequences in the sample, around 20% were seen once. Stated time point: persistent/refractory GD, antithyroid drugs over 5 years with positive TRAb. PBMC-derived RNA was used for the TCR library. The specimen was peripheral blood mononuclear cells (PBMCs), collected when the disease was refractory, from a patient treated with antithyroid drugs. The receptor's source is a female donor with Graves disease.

CDR3 amino acids: CASSASTSATDTQYF. In DNA form, the CDR3 reads TGTGCCAGCAGTGCCTCGACTAGCGCCACAGATACGCAGTATTTT. The genes are TRBV25-1 and TRBJ2-3, with TRBD2 matching 8 bases. Germline V lookup: CDR1 MGHDK, CDR2 SYGVNS. The CDR3 covers 15 residues. V trimming: 4 bases; J trimming: 2 bases; junction bases outside the gene matches: 5. The full variable domain, its missing parts supplied by reference TRBV25-1 and TRBJ2-3, is EADIYQTPRYLVIGTGKKITLECSQTMGHDKMYWYQQDPGMELHLIHYSYGVNSTEKGDLSSESTVSRIRTEHFPLTLESARPSHTSQYLCASSASTSATDTQYFGPGTRLTVL.